This is a list of T cell receptor beta chains from one sample in a study of control samples from healthy donors and cancer patients. The repertoire was sequenced with immunoSEQ multiplex PCR; TCRdb's copy has only in-frame clones and lacks some. This sample yields 75,000 or so clones, of which approximately 89% are seen a single time; around 5.5% belongs to the top ten. The sample consisted of PBMCs. The receptors were gathered from a man in his fifties or sixties with colorectal cancer. Both conserved end residues are part of each CDR3. The D gene is left open where the match is weak. Rows may omit the clone size; those that give it use once, few, many or a size class.

size	V	J	D	DNA	CDR3
-	TRBV5-1	TRBJ2-7	TRBD2	TGCGCCAGCAGCTTGAGGGAGCGGGGGTCCTACGAGCAGTACTTC	CASSLRERGSYEQYF
-	TRBV12-3/TRBV12-4	TRBJ2-7	-	TGTGCCAGCAGTTTAAAAGGGTACGAGCAGTACTTC	CASSLKGYEQYF
-	TRBV6-5	TRBJ2-1	TRBD2	TGTGCCAGCAGTTACTCGGCCCTGGGACTAGCTAATGAGCAGTTCTTC	CASSYSALGLANEQFF
-	TRBV6-5	TRBJ1-1	-	TGTGCCAGCAGTTACCCGGGAACCAATGAAGCTTTCTTT	CASSYPGTNEAFF
-	TRBV7-6	TRBJ1-6	TRBD1	TGTGCCAGCAGCTTAGGGACAGGGGGCGGGCATTCACCCCTCCACTTT	CASSLGTGGGHSPLHF
once	TRBV11-2	TRBJ2-7	-	TGTGCCAGCAGCTTAGGGCAGGGTCAGTACGAGCAGTACTTC	CASSLGQGQYEQYF
-	TRBV24-1	TRBJ2-3	-	TGTGCCACCAGCGACCCGACAGACACCACAGATACGCAGTATTTT	CATSDPTDTTDTQYF
-	TRBV28	TRBJ1-3	TRBD1	TGTGCCAGCAGTTCGAACAGGGGTATAGACACCATATATTTT	CASSSNRGIDTIYF
-	TRBV7-3	TRBJ1-1	-	TGTGCCAGCAGCCTTGGGAGCTCCAACACTGAAGCTTTCTTT	CASSLGSSNTEAFF
-	TRBV2	TRBJ2-2	-	TGTGCCAGCAGTGAAGCGTCAGCCCTGAACACCGGGGAGCTGTTTTTT	CASSEASALNTGELFF
-	TRBV9	TRBJ2-6	-	TGTGCCAGCAGCCCCCGACAGTCTGGGGCCAACGTCCTGACTTTC	CASSPRQSGANVLTF
-	TRBV5-5	TRBJ2-7	-	TGTGCCAGCAGCTTCCGAGGGCTGGGTGACGAGCAGTACTTC	CASSFRGLGDEQYF
-	TRBV7-6	TRBJ2-1	-	TGTGCCAGCAGCTTAATTTCGGGCTTTACCTACAATGAGCAGTTCTTC	CASSLISGFTYNEQFF
-	TRBV12-3/TRBV12-4	TRBJ2-1	-	TGTGCCAGCAGTTTAGGGCGGAGCAATGAGCAGTTCTTC	CASSLGRSNEQFF
few	TRBV7-2	TRBJ2-7	-	TGTGCCAGCAGCTTTAATCCTCGCTACGAGCAGTACTTC	CASSFNPRYEQYF
few	TRBV15	TRBJ2-7	-	TGTGCCACCAGCGAGAAGGGGCTTGCGCCCCGCGAGCAGTACTTC	CATSEKGLAPREQYF
-	TRBV19	TRBJ1-2	TRBD1	TGTGCCAGTAGTAGCTCGACAGGGAACTATGGCTACACCTTC	CASSSSTGNYGYTF
-	TRBV6-5	TRBJ2-1	-	TGTGCCCACCCTGGGGCGTCCTACAATGAGCAGTTCTTC	CAHPGASYNEQFF
-	TRBV28	TRBJ2-4	-	TGTGCCAGCAGCCCCTCCTGGCAGGCCAAAAACATTCAGTACTTC	CASSPSWQAKNIQYF
-	TRBV11-3	TRBJ2-1	TRBD2	TGTGCCAGCAGCTTCAGAGCGGGGGCCGGGTCAGGTGGCAATGAGCAGTTCTTC	CASSFRAGAGSGGNEQFF
-	TRBV3-1/TRBV3-2	TRBJ2-5	-	TGTGCCAGCAGCCAAACAGGGAGGGAGGAGACCCAGTACTTC	CASSQTGREETQYF
-	TRBV28	TRBJ2-7	TRBD2	TGTGCCAGCAGTTTGTTTAGCGGGGGCGGGTACGAGCAGTACTTC	CASSLFSGGGYEQYF
-	TRBV7-9	TRBJ2-3	TRBD2	TGTGCCAGCAGCGGAGTCCTAGGGCAGGGAGGGACAGATACGCAGTATTTT	CASSGVLGQGGTDTQYF
-	TRBV7-3	TRBJ2-5	-	TGTGCCAGCAGCTTGACCGGGGGACAAGAGACCCAGTACTTC	CASSLTGGQETQYF
-	TRBV18	TRBJ1-3	TRBD1	TGTGCCAGCTCACCTACCGGGACAGGGATCCTCTTATCTGGAAACACCATATATTTT	CASSPTGTGILLSGNTIYF
-	TRBV11-2	TRBJ1-4	TRBD1	TGTGCCAGCAGCTCCTACAGGGGCTCATATGAAAAACTGTTTTTT	CASSSYRGSYEKLFF
-	TRBV4-2	TRBJ2-1	TRBD1	TGTGCCAGCAGCCAAGACTGGACAGGGAACTACAATGAGCAGTTCTTC	CASSQDWTGNYNEQFF
-	TRBV7-9	TRBJ2-1	-	TGTGCCAGCAGCTTAGGTCAGGGCTCCTACAATGAGCAGTTCTTC	CASSLGQGSYNEQFF
-	TRBV11-2	TRBJ2-7	TRBD1	TGTGCCAGCAGCCGCCGCCAAGGGGGCGGCGAGCAGTACTTC	CASSRRQGGGEQYF
once	TRBV9	TRBJ2-2	-	TGTGCCAGCAGCGTAGTAGGGGCCACCGGGGAGCTGTTTTTT	CASSVVGATGELFF
-	TRBV28	TRBJ2-3	-	TGTGCCAGCAGTAAGGGGGGGGCGGCAGATACGCAGTATTTT	CASSKGGAADTQYF
-	TRBV28	TRBJ2-1	-	TGTGCCAGCAGTTTAGTTGGGCAGGGTCTAGGGCAGTTCTTC	CASSLVGQGLGQFF
once	TRBV4-3	TRBJ2-2	TRBD2	TGCGCCAGCAGCCAGGGCTTAGCGGGGGACAACACCGGGGAGCTGTTTTTT	CASSQGLAGDNTGELFF
-	TRBV19	TRBJ1-1	TRBD1	TGTGCCAGTAGAGAAATCGGACAGGGTGGAGTGGCCGGCACTGAAGCTTTCTTT	CASREIGQGGVAGTEAFF
-	TRBV29-1	TRBJ1-4	-	TGCAGCGTCCGGGTTGCAACTAATGAAAAACTGTTTTTT	CSVRVATNEKLFF
-	TRBV5-4	TRBJ1-1	-	TGTGCCAGCAGCTTGGTTGGCCCTCCGGCGGGTGAAGCTTTCTTT	CASSLVGPPAGEAFF
once	TRBV5-1	TRBJ2-5	-	TGCGCCAGCAGCCCCCCCACTGGGAGGGGGAGGACCCAGTACTTC	CASSPPTGRGRTQYF
once	TRBV20-1	TRBJ2-3	TRBD2	TGCAGTGCTAGTGCGAGGCTAGCGGGGGGGCCGGGGGTAGATACGCAGTATTTT	CSASARLAGGPGVDTQYF
-	TRBV3-1/TRBV3-2	TRBJ2-5	-	TGTGCCAGCAGCACCCCCAAGCAGTACCAAGAGACCCAGTACTTC	CASSTPKQYQETQYF
-	TRBV5-1	TRBJ2-7	TRBD1	TGCGCCAGCAGCTGGACAGGGGGCGACGAGCAGTACTTC	CASSWTGGDEQYF
-	TRBV7-2	TRBJ2-7	TRBD1	TGTGCCAGCAGCAGGGACAGGAGCGGTATCTACGAGCAGTACTTC	CASSRDRSGIYEQYF